These 20 T cell receptor beta chains were all obtained from the same sample, sequenced in a study of cytomegalovirus exposure and HLA in healthy donors. PCR employed 60 Vbeta and 13 Jbeta primers. Generated by immunoSEQ multiplex PCR, the TCRdb table keeps only in-frame clones and is missing some. Found here are some 270,000 clones, around 90% of them singletons; the top ten hold 1.7%. Sample: PBMCs. The receptors derive from a girl aged 2 to 10 in good health and CMV-seronegative.

V usage is TRBV6-1 and J usage is TRBJ2-2; D possibly corresponds to TRBD1 (6 bases). This CDR3 has 19 amino acids. Germline CDR1 MNHNS, CDR2 SASEGT. V was shortened by 4 bases and J by 0 bases, with 21 bases between the two germline ends. The CDR3 reads CASSGTQGTFGPNTGELFF. The CDR3 nucleotides are TGTGCCAGCAGTGGAACACAGGGAACCTTCGGTCCGAACACCGGGGAGCTGTTTTTT.

V is TRBV7-9 and J is TRBJ1-2, with 7 positions matching TRBD1. Per the germline V gene, CDR1 is SEHNR and CDR2 is FQNEAQ (reference sequence). The CDR3 consists of 13 residues. With 5 bases clipped from V and 4 bases from J, the junction kept 4 bases outside the gene matches. Written as DNA, the CDR3 is TGTGCCAGCAGCACCTGGGACAGCTATGGCTACACCTTC. Encoded protein: CASSTWDSYGYTF. Combining the CDR3 with reference TRBV7-9 and TRBJ1-2 gives the whole variable domain DTGVSQNPRHKITKRGQNVTFRCDPISEHNRLYWYRQTLGQGPEFLTYFQNEAQLEKSRLLSDRFSAERPKGSFSTLEIQRTEQGDSAMYLCASSTWDSYGYTFGSGTRLTVV.

The chain joins TRBV6-5 to TRBJ1-6, with 9 bases matching TRBD1. After removal of 2 bases from V and 8 bases from J, the junction contained 4 bases not matched to a gene. There are 15 residues in the CDR3. Germline V CDR1 and CDR2: MNHEY, SVGAGI. The CDR3 protein is CASSYGTGWDSPLHF. CDR3 DNA: TGTGCCAGCAGTTACGGGACAGGGTGGGATTCACCCCTCCACTTT.

J is TRBJ2-3 and V is TRBV27; 7 bases agree with TRBD2. CDR3 length equals 15 residues. V gave up 3 bases and J gave up 2 bases; unmatched junction bases: 5. Germline V gives CDR1 MNHEY, CDR2 SMNVEV (reference sequence). The chain's CDR3 is CASSFGGDLTDTQYF. The CDR3 nucleotides are TGTGCCAGCAGTTTTGGGGGGGACCTCACAGATACGCAGTATTTT.

The chain uses TRBV29-1 and TRBJ2-1, with 9 bases fitting TRBD2. Per germline, CDR1 SQVTM and CDR2 ANQGSEA. The trim removed 5 bases at V and 1 base at J, leaving 3 bases unmatched. This CDR3 contains 14 residues. DNA of the CDR3: TGCAGCGTTCCGGGACTAGCATCCTACAATGAGCAGTTCTTC. Its protein is CSVPGLASYNEQFF.

The chain employs TRBV6-5 and TRBJ2-3; TRBD1 might be the D (6 bases). The CDR3 is made up of 15 amino acids. Trimming pared 5 bases from V and 1 base from J, leaving 13 bases between. Germline CDR1 reads MNHEY; CDR2 reads SVGAGI. The CDR3 protein is CASSPGQRGTDTQYF. The CDR3 DNA sequence: TGTGCCAGCAGTCCCGGACAGAGGGGCACAGATACGCAGTATTTT.

This clone was seen once. The rearrangement links TRBV15 to TRBJ1-2, with TRBD1 matching over 10 bases. V lost 5 bases and J lost 7; bases outside the gene matches: 13. This CDR3 contains 16 residues. CDR1 is LNHNV, CDR2 YYDKDF, per germline (reference sequence). The CDR3 DNA reads TGTGCCACCAGCCGCGGCCCGTCGGGACAGGGGATTGGCTACACCTTC. Protein: CATSRGPSGQGIGYTF.

This sequence joins TRBV6-1 and TRBJ2-7, with a tentative D call TRBD2 (6 bases). V was cut by 1 base and J by 0 bases, with 10 bases left in between. CDR3 length: 15 amino acids. CDR1 and CDR2 from the germline V gene are MNHNS and SASEGT. The CDR3 bases are TGTGCCAGCAGTGAAGGCGGGAAGTCCTCCTACGAGCAGTACTTC. It is translated as CASSEGGKSSYEQYF.

The chain joins TRBV5-1 to TRBJ2-2, with D maybe TRBD2 (6 bases). The germline V and J ends were trimmed by 3 bases and 4 bases, with 16 bases remaining between them. Germline V gene lookup returns CDR1 SGHRS and CDR2 YFSETQ. The CDR3 consists of 16 residues. CDR3 sequence: CASSSGTPLITGELFF. The CDR3 bases are TGCGCCAGCAGCTCCGGGACTCCTCTTATCACCGGGGAGCTGTTTTTT.

V usage is TRBV27 and J usage is TRBJ2-2; 12 positions match TRBD2. CDR3 length equals 15 residues. V shed 11 bases, J shed 2 bases, and the junction held 6 bases outside the gene matches. The germline gives CDR1 MNHEY, CDR2 SMNVEV (reference sequence). CDR3 loop: CAAKGLAGNTGELFF. DNA of the CDR3: TGTGCCGCAAAGGGACTAGCGGGCAACACCGGGGAGCTGTTTTTT.

V is TRBV29-1 and J is TRBJ2-7; the match to TRBD1 covers 8 bases. This CDR3 comprises 14 residues. V was clipped by 0 bases and J by 6 bases; unmatched bases: 7. Germline CDR1 is SQVTM and CDR2 is ANQGSEA. The CDR3 region is CSVEDRDRPPEQYF. For the CDR3, the DNA is TGCAGCGTTGAAGATCGGGACAGGCCCCCCGAGCAGTACTTC.

V gene TRBV11-2 combines with J gene TRBJ2-3; no definite D call. The CDR3 sequence is 16 residues long. Germline V CDR1 and CDR2: SGHAT, FQNNGV. V lost 2 bases to trimming and J lost 0 bases, with 12 bases between them. The CDR3 DNA reads TGTGCCAGCAGCTTAACGGCAGGAACTAGCACAGATACGCAGTATTTT. It specifies CASSLTAGTSTDTQYF.

This clone was observed once. The chain links TRBV18 to TRBJ1-6; unclear D gene. The CDR3 length is 17 residues. In germline, CDR1 is KGHSH, CDR2 LQKENI. V shed 2 bases and J shed 3 bases, with 14 bases lying between them. CDR3 loop: CASSPVSGRSYNSPLHF. As DNA, the CDR3 is TGTGCCAGCTCACCAGTTAGTGGGCGAAGCTATAATTCACCCCTCCACTTT.

CDR3 sequence (DNA): TGTGCCAGTAGTAGGGGCGCGAGGACTGAAGCTTTCTTT. Translating gives CASSRGARTEAFF. The chain combines TRBV19 with TRBJ1-1, with D possibly being TRBD1 (5 bases). With 4 bases removed from V and 5 bases from J, the gap between germline ends came to 11 bases. The CDR3 has 13 amino acids. CDR1 LNHDA and CDR2 SQIVND come from the germline V gene (reference sequence).

The chain links TRBV6-5 to TRBJ2-3, with 7 bases that match TRBD2. Germline CDR1 is MNHEY and CDR2 is SVGAGI. The CDR3 has 15 residues. The J segment lost 5 bases and the V segment lost 5 bases, leaving 10 bases of the junction unmatched. The CDR3 protein is CASSTGLPAGDTQYF. The CDR3, as DNA: TGTGCCAGCAGTACGGGACTACCAGCGGGAGATACGCAGTATTTT.

The chain recombines TRBV5-6 with TRBJ2-1; no definite D call. Germline V lookup: CDR1 SGHDT, CDR2 YYEEEE. The V end was cut by 4 bases, the J end by 9 bases, with 17 bases between. CDR3 size: 14 residues. In nucleotides, the CDR3 is TGTGCCAGCAGCATTGGATCCACTATAGCTGAGCAGTTCTTC. Translation: CASSIGSTIAEQFF.

This clone came up once. The J gene is TRBJ2-7, the V gene TRBV5-4; 12 bases line up with TRBD2. J was trimmed by 6 bases and V by 1 base; bases with no gene match: 5. Germline CDR1 reads SGHNT; CDR2 reads YYREEE (reference sequence). CDR3 size: 15 residues. The CDR3, as DNA: TGTGCCAGCAGCTTGCCCGGACTAGCGGGATTCGAGCAGTACTTC. Translation: CASSLPGLAGFEQYF.

This sequence joins TRBV6-1 and TRBJ1-5, with TRBD1 matching over 7 bases. J lost 4 bases, V lost 8 bases, and 8 bases had no gene match. Germline assignment: CDR1 MNHNS and CDR2 SASEGT. The length of the CDR3 is 14 residues. The CDR3, as DNA: TGTGCCAGCGACCTAGACAGGGTAAATCAGCCCCAGCATTTT. This gives the protein CASDLDRVNQPQHF.

V gene TRBV9 combines with J gene TRBJ2-3; 10 positions agree with TRBD2. The germline CDR1 and CDR2 sequences are SGDLS and YYNGEE. V lost 1 base, J lost 2 bases, and 10 bases stayed unmatched. This CDR3 has 18 residues. The CDR3 is CASSVPASGGENTDTQYF. CDR3 DNA sequence: TGTGCCAGCAGCGTACCGGCTAGCGGGGGCGAGAACACAGATACGCAGTATTTT.

This chain links TRBV10-1 with TRBJ2-1, with D uncertain. Trimming stripped 0 bases from V and 2 bases from J, with 11 bases between. Germline V gene data show CDR1 as WNHNN and CDR2 as SYGVQD (reference sequence). The CDR3 runs 16 residues. The DNA of the CDR3 is TGCGCCAGCAGTGAGTCGGCAGGCCAGACCTACAATGAGCAGTTCTTC. It encodes CASSESAGQTYNEQFF.